These T cell receptor beta chains were read from a single sample in a study of blood T cell repertoires in COVID-19. Assay: immunoSEQ multiplex PCR; the TCRdb copy retains only in-frame clones and omits some. The sample holds around 230,000 clones, 81% seen once. The sample was peripheral blood. The source of these receptors is a woman older than 75 with acute or convalescent COVID-19. The CDR3 runs from the conserved cysteine through the conserved F or W. D genes are given only for firm matches. A row's size may be missing; if present it is once, few, many or a size class.

V,D,size,J,DNA,CDR3
TRBV6-2/TRBV6-3,NA,NA,TRBJ1-1,TGTGCCAGCAGTTACTCGATAGGGGGGGGGACTGAAGCTTTCTTT,CASSYSIGGGTEAFF
TRBV12-3/TRBV12-4,NA,NA,TRBJ2-2,TGTGCCAGCAGTTTTAATCACATCGGGGAGCTGTTTTTT,CASSFNHIGELFF
TRBV5-1,TRBD1,NA,TRBJ2-1,TGCGCCAGCAGCTCGGGGACAGGGGGCCGATTTGAGCAGTTCTTC,CASSSGTGGRFEQFF
TRBV28,NA,NA,TRBJ2-5,TGTGCCAGCAGTCCTGGAGGGGGCATAGAGACCCAGTACTTC,CASSPGGGIETQYF
TRBV5-1,NA,few,TRBJ1-1,TGCGCCAGCAGCTTTGGGATGACGGGAGCGAACACTGAAGCTTTCTTT,CASSFGMTGANTEAFF
TRBV4-1,TRBD1,NA,TRBJ2-2,TGCGCCAGCAGCCAAGTGATGGGACAGGGCGGCACCGGGGAGCTGTTTTTT,CASSQVMGQGGTGELFF
TRBV12-3/TRBV12-4,NA,NA,TRBJ1-1,TGTGCCAGCAGCCTCAGCGGTGAAGCTTTCTTT,CASSLSGEAFF
TRBV5-5,TRBD1,NA,TRBJ2-6,TGTGCCAGCAGCTCCACAGGGGTCCCCTTCTCTGGGGCCAACGTCCTGACTTTC,CASSSTGVPFSGANVLTF
TRBV5-4,TRBD2,NA,TRBJ2-3,TGTGCCAGCAGCCGCCCGGGGGAGGGAGGCACAGATACGCAGTATTTT,CASSRPGEGGTDTQYF
TRBV7-2,NA,NA,TRBJ1-2,TGTGCCAGCAGCCTGGACGGACAAAACTATGGCTACACCTTC,CASSLDGQNYGYTF
TRBV3-1/TRBV3-2,NA,NA,TRBJ2-7,TGTGCCAGCAGCCAAGTCCAGGGGTACGAGCAGTACTTC,CASSQVQGYEQYF